This T cell receptor (beta chain) was sequenced in a study of shared clonotypes between healthy human individuals. The CDR3 contains 16 residues. Germline values: CDR1 SGHVS, CDR2 FNYEAQ. With 4 bases clipped from V and 8 bases from J, the junction kept 10 bases outside the gene matches. Some clones are missing from TCRdb's copy, which holds only in-frame ones; the method was immunoSEQ multiplex PCR. The sample has roughly 1.5 million clones; 98% are singletons. This sequence originates from a man aged 30-40 years in good health. V gene TRBV7-6 combines with J gene TRBJ2-1; 11 bases map to TRBD2. Sequencing was performed on naive CD4+ T cells sorted from blood. The sample's subset: CD45RA+ positively selected. CDR3 coding DNA: TGTGCCAGCAGCTCGGGACTTAGCGGGAGGGTCTATGAGCAGTTCTTC. This sequence encodes CASSSGLSGRVYEQFF.